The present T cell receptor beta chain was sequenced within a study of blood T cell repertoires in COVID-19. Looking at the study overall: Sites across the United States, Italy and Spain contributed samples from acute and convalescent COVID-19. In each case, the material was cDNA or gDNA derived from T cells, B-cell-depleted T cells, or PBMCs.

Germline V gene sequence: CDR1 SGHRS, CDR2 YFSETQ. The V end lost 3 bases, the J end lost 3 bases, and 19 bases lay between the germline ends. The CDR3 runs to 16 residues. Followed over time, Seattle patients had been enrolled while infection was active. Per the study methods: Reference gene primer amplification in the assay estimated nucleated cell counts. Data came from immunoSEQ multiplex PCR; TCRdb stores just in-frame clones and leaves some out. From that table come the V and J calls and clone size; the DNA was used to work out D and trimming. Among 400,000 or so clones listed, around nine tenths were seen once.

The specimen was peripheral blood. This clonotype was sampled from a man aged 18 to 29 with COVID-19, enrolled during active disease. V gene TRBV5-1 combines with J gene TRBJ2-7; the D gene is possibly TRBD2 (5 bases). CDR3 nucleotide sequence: TGCGCCAGCAGCTGGGAGATACGCGGCGGTGGCTACGAGCAGTACTTC. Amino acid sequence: CASSWEIRGGGYEQYF.